A selection of T cell receptor beta chains follows, all from one sample in a study of shared clonotypes between healthy human individuals. TCRdb's copy holds only in-frame clones and misses some; the assay was immunoSEQ multiplex PCR. The table shows 2 million or so clones, with about 94% occurring only once. Sequenced input: naive CD8+ T cells sorted from blood. Receptor source: a man aged 18-30 years in good health. CDR3s include the opening cysteine and the closing phenylalanine or tryptophan. The D gene is left open where the match is weak. Expanded clones are given a class, and other clones once, few, many or no size at all.

cdr3_aa: CASSLAGTVYEQYF
cdr3_nt: TGTGCCAGCAGCTTAGCGGGGACAGTCTACGAGCAGTACTTC
d_call: TRBD1
j_call: TRBJ2-7
cdr3_length: 14
clone_size: -
v_call: TRBV7-8

cdr3_aa: CASSPHLGGGANVLTF
cdr3_nt: TGTGCCAGTAGTCCCCACCTTGGTGGGGGGGCCAACGTCCTGACTTTC
d_call: -
j_call: TRBJ2-6
cdr3_length: 16
clone_size: -
v_call: TRBV19

cdr3_aa: CASSAGFTYEQYF
cdr3_nt: TGTGCCAGCAGTGCAGGGTTCACCTACGAGCAGTACTTC
d_call: -
j_call: TRBJ2-7
cdr3_length: 13
clone_size: -
v_call: TRBV6-1

cdr3_aa: CASALDSPPDNSPLHF
cdr3_nt: TGTGCCAGTGCCTTGGACAGCCCTCCAGATAATTCACCCCTCCACTTT
d_call: -
j_call: TRBJ1-6
cdr3_length: 16
clone_size: -
v_call: TRBV19

cdr3_aa: CASSVDSLGEQFF
cdr3_nt: TGTGCCAGCAGCGTAGACTCCCTAGGTGAGCAGTTCTTC
d_call: -
j_call: TRBJ2-1
cdr3_length: 13
clone_size: -
v_call: TRBV9

cdr3_aa: CASSVSTGIGETQYF
cdr3_nt: TGTGCCAGCAGCGTATCGACAGGGATAGGTGAGACCCAGTACTTC
d_call: TRBD1
j_call: TRBJ2-5
cdr3_length: 15
clone_size: -
v_call: TRBV9

cdr3_aa: CASSYGAQSQPQHF
cdr3_nt: TGTGCCAGCAGTTACGGGGCCCAAAGTCAGCCCCAGCATTTT
d_call: -
j_call: TRBJ1-5
cdr3_length: 14
clone_size: -
v_call: TRBV6-5

cdr3_aa: CASSYGVSEQYF
cdr3_nt: TGTGCCAGCAGTTACGGGGTTTCCGAGCAGTACTTC
d_call: -
j_call: TRBJ2-7
cdr3_length: 12
clone_size: -
v_call: TRBV6-6

cdr3_aa: CASSGNTGEGNEQFF
cdr3_nt: TGCGCCAGCAGCGGGAATACGGGAGAAGGGAATGAGCAGTTCTTC
d_call: -
j_call: TRBJ2-1
cdr3_length: 15
clone_size: -
v_call: TRBV4-3

cdr3_aa: CASSPPDSYQETQYF
cdr3_nt: TGTGCCAGCAGCCCCCCCGACAGTTACCAAGAGACCCAGTACTTC
d_call: -
j_call: TRBJ2-5
cdr3_length: 15
clone_size: once
v_call: TRBV28

cdr3_aa: CASSLVTNTDTQYF
cdr3_nt: TGTGCCAGCAGCTTGGTGACTAACACAGATACGCAGTATTTT
d_call: -
j_call: TRBJ2-3
cdr3_length: 14
clone_size: -
v_call: TRBV5-6

cdr3_aa: CASSEWGPQSHYF
cdr3_nt: TGTGCCAGCAGTGAATGGGGCCCCCAATCGCACTACTTC
d_call: -
j_call: TRBJ2-7
cdr3_length: 13
clone_size: -
v_call: TRBV25-1

cdr3_aa: CASSYSTGGFETQYF
cdr3_nt: TGTGCCAGCAGTTATTCGACAGGGGGCTTTGAGACCCAGTACTTC
d_call: TRBD1
j_call: TRBJ2-5
cdr3_length: 15
clone_size: -
v_call: TRBV6-6